This TCR beta chain was captured in a study of blood T cell repertoires in COVID-19. Repertoires were generated with immunoSEQ multiplex PCR, while TCRdb's copy carries only in-frame clones and drops some. The top ten clones hold about 10% of a sample with 250,000 to 300,000 clones, 88% of them seen once. V lost 0 bases and J lost 2, with 14 bases in between. This CDR3 comprises 17 residues. CDR1 LGHDT and CDR2 YNNKEL come from the germline V gene (reference sequence). The J gene is TRBJ1-5, the V gene TRBV3-1 (or the pseudogene TRBV3-2), with D possibly being TRBD1 (6 bases). Sequences were obtained from peripheral blood. The clonotype originates from a woman in her 70s with COVID-19, enrolled during active disease. CDR3 sequence reads: CASSQDSGAGGNQPQHF. DNA of the CDR3: TGTGCCAGCAGCCAAGATTCAGGGGCGGGGGGCAATCAGCCCCAGCATTTT.